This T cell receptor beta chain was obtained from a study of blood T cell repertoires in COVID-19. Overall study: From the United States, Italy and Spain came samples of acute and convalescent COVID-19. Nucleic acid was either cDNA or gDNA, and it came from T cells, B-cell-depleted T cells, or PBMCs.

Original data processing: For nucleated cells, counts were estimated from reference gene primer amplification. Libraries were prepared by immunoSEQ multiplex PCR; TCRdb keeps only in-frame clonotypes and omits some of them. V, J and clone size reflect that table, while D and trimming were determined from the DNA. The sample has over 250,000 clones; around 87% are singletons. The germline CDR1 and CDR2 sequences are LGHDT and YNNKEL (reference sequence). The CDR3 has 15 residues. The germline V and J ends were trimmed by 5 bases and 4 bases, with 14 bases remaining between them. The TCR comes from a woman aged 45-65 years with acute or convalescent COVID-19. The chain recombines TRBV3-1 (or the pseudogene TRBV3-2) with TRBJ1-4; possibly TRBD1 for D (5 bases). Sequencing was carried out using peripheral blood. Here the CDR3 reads CASSSQTDFNEKLFF. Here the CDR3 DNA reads TGTGCCAGCAGCTCCCAGACAGACTTTAATGAAAAACTGTTTTTT.